The 2 T cell receptor beta chains below all came from one sample that was sequenced in a study of T-cell memory formation after mild COVID-19 (dated by TCRdb to the early 2020s). Library generation was performed with 5' RACE. These reads were obtained on an Illumina NovaSeq 6000. TCRdb handled the public reads itself, with Q25 trimming in fastp and clone calling in MiXCR, and kept productive beta chains. Each entry is one CDR3 protein sequence, shown with its most common DNA and genes. For this sample the table gives about 430,000 distinct CDR3 sequences, of which approximately 18% were detected only once. Roughly 21% of the sample comes from the top ten. Sequencing used PBMCs or a T cell subset sorted from them (not recorded which). The receptors were sampled from a man aged 18 to 29 who had mild COVID-19 (a few samples of this study predate the infection). The sample titles of this study are shuffled in the database, so cell type and time point are left out; the donor was told from shared clones.

The genes are TRBV20-1 and TRBJ2-7; the D gene could be TRBD1 or TRBD2 (7 bases each). Germline-derived CDR1 and CDR2 are DFQATT and SNEGSKA (reference sequence). The V gene lost 0 bases and the J gene lost 1 base, with 13 bases spanning the gap. The CDR3 spans 15 residues. This CDR3 is CSARDRRGGSYEQYF. The CDR3 nucleotides are TGCAGTGCTAGAGATCGCAGGGGGGGATCCTACGAGCAGTACTTC.

This clonotype has only a few counts. V usage is TRBV6-5 and J usage is TRBJ2-7, with D possibly being TRBD1 or TRBD2 (5 bases each). The CDR3 covers 15 residues. Germline CDR1 is MNHEY and CDR2 is SVGAGI. The V and J ends lost 6 bases and 3 bases respectively, with 18 bases between them. DNA for the CDR3: TGTGCCAGCAGCCCCGCAGGGACCAATTACTACGAGCAGTACTTC. This encodes CASSPAGTNYYEQYF.